Sequencing of this T cell receptor beta chain was carried out in a study of blood T cell repertoires in COVID-19. Overall study: Samples came from the United States, Italy and Spain, spanning acute and convalescent COVID-19. Sources were T cells, B-cell-depleted T cells, or PBMCs; the material itself was cDNA or gDNA.

A note on this clone: A read error may produce the germline difference seen at one junction end.

How the authors handled the data: The authors estimated nucleated cell counts from reference gene primer amplification. The data were produced by immunoSEQ multiplex PCR, yet TCRdb's version contains in-frame clones alone and is incomplete. V and J calls plus clone size are reproduced from that table; the DNA served to infer D and trimming. The table lists around 26,000 clones, roughly 80% of them singletons, with about 8.1% in the top ten. The CDR3 consists of 14 residues. CDR1 is KGHSY and CDR2 is FQNENV in the germline V gene. Source material: peripheral blood. The TCR was taken from a human donor in a cohort sampled during active COVID-19. The chain carries TRBV16 and TRBJ1-2; D is unclear. CDR3 sequence reads: CVSSQKRDNYGYTF. The DNA of the CDR3 is TGTGTCAGCAGCCAAAAGCGGGATAACTATGGCTACACCTTC. Full variable domain (outside the CDR3, taken from reference TRBV16 and TRBJ1-2): GEEVAQTPKHLVRGEGQKAKLYCAPIKGHSYVFWYQQVLKNEFKFLISFQNENVFDETGMPKERFSAKCLPNSPCSLEIQATKLEDSAVYFCVSSQKRDNYGYTFGSGTRLTVV.